This T cell receptor beta chain originates from a study of T cells in Graves' hyperthyroidism and ophthalmopathy. RNA transcripts provided the source from which TCR beta CDR3 regions were amplified. The HTBI set primed first-round TCR CDR3 RT-PCR. TCRdb itself ran the multiplex PCR reads through MiXCR, one entry per CDR3 protein. The table records a few hundred thousand distinct CDR3 sequences, about 17% of them present only once. Each person with ophthalmopathy scored at least 3 on the Clinical Activity Score, reached NOSPECS grade 4 or higher, and had been ill under 3 months. Clinical symptoms, serum thyroxine and TRAb, thyroid ultrasound and orbital computed tomography together formed the diagnostic basis. Material for sequencing was blood. The clonotype originates from a woman aged 55-69 years with Graves' ophthalmopathy.

In DNA, the CDR3 is TGTGCCAGCAGCCAAGAAAGGGACAGGGGCGTTTTCTTT. Residues: CASSQERDRGVFF. The chain recombines TRBV4-2 with TRBJ1-1; 10 bases are shared with TRBD1. Germline V gene sequence: CDR1 LGHNA, CDR2 YNFKEQ. The trim removed 0 bases at V and 13 bases at J, leaving 5 bases unmatched. This CDR3 has 13 amino acids.